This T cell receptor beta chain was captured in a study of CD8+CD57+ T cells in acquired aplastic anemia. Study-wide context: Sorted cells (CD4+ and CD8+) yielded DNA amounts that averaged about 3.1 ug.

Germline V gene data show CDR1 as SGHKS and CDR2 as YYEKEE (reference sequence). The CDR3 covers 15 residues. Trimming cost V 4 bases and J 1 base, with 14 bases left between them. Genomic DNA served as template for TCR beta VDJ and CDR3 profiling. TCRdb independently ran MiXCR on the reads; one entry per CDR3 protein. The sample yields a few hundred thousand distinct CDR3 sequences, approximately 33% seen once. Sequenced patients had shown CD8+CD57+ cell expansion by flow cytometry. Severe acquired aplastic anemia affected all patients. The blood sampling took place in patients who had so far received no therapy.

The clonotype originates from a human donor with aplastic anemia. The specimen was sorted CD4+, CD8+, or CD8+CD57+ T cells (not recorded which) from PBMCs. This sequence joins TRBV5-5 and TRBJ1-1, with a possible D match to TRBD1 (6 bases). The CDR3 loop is CASSDNDRPNTEAFF. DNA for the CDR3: TGTGCCAGCAGCGACAATGACAGGCCGAACACTGAAGCTTTCTTT.